This T cell receptor (beta chain) appears in the sequencing data of a study of glioma-infiltrating T cells after dendritic cell vaccination. Looking at the study overall: Samples are from glioblastoma patients in Phase I and II dendritic cell vaccine trials. Regarding the study as a whole: The cohort had few patients with full blood and tumor sets.

This CDR3 is 13 amino acids long. V shed 6 bases, J shed 3 bases, and the junction held 0 bases outside the gene matches. CDR1 MGHDK and CDR2 SYGVNS come from the germline V gene. The time point: after dendritic cell vaccination, including at tumor progression/relapse. Selection required adequate fresh-frozen tumor tissue plus more than two years' survival data. Primers: 60 V beta forward and 13 J beta reverse. TCRdb keeps only in-frame clones here, not all; method: immunoSEQ multiplex PCR. In the table there are some 58,000 clones, 85% of which are singletons. Regarding this clone: The antigen is unknown.

The material was blood, obtained after dendritic cell vaccination. The V call is TRBV25-1, the J call TRBJ1-4, with 8 bases that match TRBD1. This sequence originates from a human donor with glioblastoma. The CDR3 coding sequence is TGTGCCAGCAGACAGGGGGCTAATGAAAAACTGTTTTTT. It encodes CASRQGANEKLFF.